This T cell receptor (beta chain) was retrieved from a study of shared T cell receptors in the human thymus. Trimming at V came to 4 bases and at J to 5 bases, leaving 7 bases not matched to a gene. In germline, CDR1 is SGHTA, CDR2 FQGNSA. The CDR3 spans 14 residues. Assay: immunoSEQ multiplex PCR; the TCRdb copy retains only in-frame clones and omits some. The data hold 450,000 to 650,000 clones, with around 82% observed a single time. Another study also made use of these data, one on human thymus T cells. That paper notes: Infants, healthy and Finnish, who were having corrective surgery for congenital heart defects served as donors. What appeared biased in thymic and blood repertoires was the usage of V and J genes.

Material for sequencing was thymocytes. This clonotype was sampled from a boy under three years old with a congenital heart defect. J is TRBJ2-7 and V is TRBV7-2; 8 nucleotides align to TRBD1. CDR3 amino acids: CASSSRQGHHEQYF. In nucleotides, the CDR3 is TGTGCCAGCAGCTCGCGACAGGGGCACCACGAGCAGTACTTC.